One T cell receptor (beta chain) is described in this entry. What antigen it recognizes has not been identified. No quality values exist for individual bases; no much larger clone is one base distant. Using the deep immunoSEQ assay, multiplex PCR amplified TCR CDR3 regions from genomic DNA. Extracted genomic DNA from each cell subset was spread evenly across all wells of several immunoSEQ 96-well plates, with each plate serving as a replicate. For sorted subsets, each replicate PCR was loaded with about 200 ng genomic DNA, equivalent to some 31,000 T cell genomes. The purified libraries were quantified using a Qubit 3.0 fluorometer, sized with a Bioanalyzer 2100, and then quantified again using the KAPA Library Quantification kit. Every immunoSEQ 96-well plate was sequenced on a separate single-read 150-cycle Illumina NextSeq 550 flow cell. Per the original workflow: Because only junctional sequences without quality scores were contained in the immunoSEQ output, filtering matching that applied to full-length reads could not be performed. Sequences were annotated with PyIR, a Python wrapper for IgBLAST v1.9, using IMGT germline references to assign V/J genes and CDR3. Reads were filtered out if the reads had weak V/J assignments (E-value above 1e-6), no CDR3, stop codons, out-of-frame junctions, or ambiguous translated residues. A V3J clonotype was defined by an identical inferred V gene, J gene, and CDR3 amino acid sequence. To compute the percentage overlap between repertoires, the number of shared unique clonotypes was divided by the size of the smaller repertoire. Repertoire richness was assessed with RTK rarefaction, the Chao1 estimator, and Recon v2.1 estimates of unobserved clonotypes. For all TCRbeta clonotypes obtained by the gDNA method from a few donors, generation probabilities were computed with OLGA. As stored in TCRdb, this immuneACCESS dataset retains in-frame rearrangements with V and J assigned. A fraction of the clones does not appear; measured against another copy, unresolved V genes explain less than half of the discrepancy, and the remainder lacks a known reason. The DNA was the basis for D and trimming; V, J and clone size are from that table. Present in this sample are more than 2 million clones, 90% to 95% of which were seen just once. The ten biggest clones cover 0.1% to 0.15% of the sample.

The data derive from a study of shared clonotypes between healthy human individuals (TCRdb year 2020). Broadly, across the study: A few men and a couple of women, aged 18 to 49 years, made up the cohort. To increase sequencing depth and limit assay-specific biases, TCR repertoire library preparation and sequencing were carried out by different laboratories using diverse techniques. For each donor, CD4 naive and CD4 memory were each run on three plates, CD8 naive on two plates, and CD8 memory on one plate. The study deeply sequenced blood TCR repertoires of five healthy adults to estimate repertoire size and the extent of clonotype sharing between individuals. Each donor's leukapheresis produced roughly between roughly 0.85 and 9.5 billion PBMCs.

The donors were healthy, HIV-negative adults with no recently reported acute infections or vaccinations. Every donor was a Caucasian adult living in Nashville, Tennessee, USA. CD4+ T cells were enriched by magnetic negative selection, after which naive cells were positively selected on CD45RA and the negative fraction was taken as the memory subset. Blood was obtained by leukapheresis, after which PBMCs were separated by Ficoll-Histopaque density gradient centrifugation and cryopreserved in liquid nitrogen vapor phase. Analytical flow cytometry was used to check the purity and quantity of each magnetically sorted T cell population. Genomic DNA was isolated from every sorted fraction and measured by UV absorbance on a Nanodrop 2000c. Unmatched junction bases come to 5, with V trimmed by 5 bases and J by 1 base. The germline V gene sets CDR1 to KGHSH and CDR2 to LQKENI. The CDR3 measures 15 amino acids from cysteine to phenylalanine. Left in the record is the CDR3 DNA by itself, 45 bases read in frame from the first base.

The study at large found these results: The small number of donors limited the genetic and exposure-history diversity represented. Clonotypes shared by all four sorted-subset donors showed higher generation probabilities than non-shared clonotypes. Naive subsets generally had larger estimated clonotype richness than memory subsets did. Based on pairwise subsampling, the degree of clonotype sharing among donors was expected to be affected by sequencing depth. When several donors were compared, the shared fraction of clonotypes was roughly 4.8% for naive CD4, around 3.6% for naive CD8, roughly 2.5% for memory CD4, and less than 0.45% for memory CD8. Sampling was limited to blood, and TCR repertoires in tissue likely differ from TCR repertoires in blood. Even with the large sequencing depth, rarefaction of the sorted-subset datasets indicated that sequencing was incomplete.

The receptor chain draws on TRBV18 and TRBJ1-2; 9 of the junction bases match TRBD1. Material for sequencing was naive CD4+ T cells sorted from blood. Taken with the paper, the label for cell subset or site translates to: CD45RA+ positively selected. The sequence came from a young man in good health. The nucleotides read TGTGCCAGCTCAGAGACGGGACAGGGTAACTATGGCTACACCTTC. This is translated as CASSETGQGNYGYTF.